The 3 T cell receptor beta chains reported below all come from one sample, sequenced in a study of blood T cell repertoires in COVID-19. Only in-frame clones appear in the TCRdb table, and some are missing; sequencing was by immunoSEQ multiplex PCR. The sample has about 44,000 clones, roughly nine tenths seen once; the top ten hold about a sixth. Material: peripheral blood. The receptors here all came from a man between 65 and 85 years old with active COVID-19.

This chain joins TRBV28 and TRBJ2-2, with 11 bases lining up with TRBD2. This CDR3 region has 15 residues. Germline trimming cut 11 bases from V and 5 bases from J; bases unmatched to any gene: 10. CDR1 and CDR2 (germline): MDHEN, SYDVKM. The CDR3 DNA follows: TGTGCCGGAAATAGCGGGGGGGCGTTTACCGGGGAGCTGTTTTTT. This encodes CAGNSGGAFTGELFF.

The chain joins TRBV15 to TRBJ1-2; possible D gene TRBD1, 5 bases. Germline-derived CDR1 and CDR2 are LNHNV and YYDKDF (reference sequence). Trimming cost V 0 bases and J 2 bases, with 10 bases left between them. This CDR3 is 15 amino acids long. CDR3 coding DNA: TGTGCCACCAGCAGAGAGAAGACAGACAACTATGGCTACACCTTC. Translated, it gives CATSREKTDNYGYTF.

This sequence joins TRBV4-3 and TRBJ2-3; a weak D match, TRBD2 (5 bases). Germline CDR1 LGHNA, CDR2 YSLEER. V lost 1 base, J lost 5 bases, and 16 bases lay in between. This CDR3 region has 16 residues. CDR3 sequence: CASSQVSSGGEDTQYF. The CDR3 DNA is TGCGCCAGCAGCCAAGTGTCCAGCGGTGGAGAAGATACGCAGTATTTT.